This T cell receptor beta chain was sequenced for a study of blood T cell repertoires in COVID-19 (TCRdb year 2020). Regarding the research as a whole: Samples covering the acute and convalescent phases of COVID-19 were provided by collaborators in the United States, Italy and Spain. The repertoires were released in a freely available public database intended as a resource for research on the immune response to SARS-CoV-2. The prospective study material was composed of cDNA or gDNA derived from T cells, B-cell-depleted T cells, or PBMCs. Sample metadata almost always included a de-identified subject ID, COVID-19 status, age in years and sex. Where HLA class I and class II types were available, the types were taken from metadata supplied by the sample provider, not from assay-based typing. The samples were drawn from two sources: the first 160 participants of the ongoing ImmuneRACE study, and 950 to 1,500 subjects contributed by 6 global collaborators. Subjects who had been exposed to COVID-19, were actively infected with it, or had recovered from it provided the deeply sampled blood TCRbeta repertoires that made up the dataset. General study outcomes and caveats: Clinical and demographic metadata were provided uncurated, with the amount varying by source and participant.

CDR1 and CDR2 are drawn from the germline V gene: KGHSH, LQKENI. The CDR3 has 13 amino acids, counting the end cysteine and phenylalanine. Solely the CDR3 DNA is kept, with 39 bases framed from the first base. Trimming takes 1 base from V and 3 bases from J, and the germline ends sit 6 bases apart. One collaborating source in Seattle enrolled patients during active infection and followed them longitudinally through the course of disease. Collaborating institutions collected whole blood in K2EDTA tubes following their own protocols. For TCRbeta analysis, collaborator samples were shipped as frozen whole blood, as isolated PBMCs, or as DNA extracted from either sample type. TCRbeta CDR3 regions were amplified from genomic DNA using the immunoSEQ Assay, a bias-controlled multiplex PCR. The study's own analysis went as follows. Nucleated cell counts per sample were estimated from amplification of reference gene primers within the assay. To quantify the absolute abundance of each unique TCRbeta CDR3 rearrangement, sequence reads were collapsed and filtered. For each sample, productive Simpson clonality was calculated as the square root of Simpson's diversity index over productive rearrangements. TCRdb carries this immuneACCESS record with in-frame sequences only. Its versions omit some clonotypes, under half of them owing to an unresolved V gene in the studies checked, with the rest unexplained. V and J calls plus clone size are reproduced from that table; the DNA served to infer D and trimming. The sample data list nearly 250,000 clones, and around 88% of these were observed just once. Clones ranked in the top ten supply approximately 5.5% of the sample.

Worth noting for this clone: Its antigen is still unknown. No base quality values were provided; no much bigger clone lies one nucleotide off.

The rearranged chain carries TRBV18 and TRBJ1-2; the D gene is unclear. The sample was peripheral blood. The TCR originated in a woman older than 75 with COVID-19, enrolled during active disease. The CDR3 amino acid sequence is: CASSPQSYYGYTF. The bases read TGTGCCAGCTCACCACAGAGCTACTATGGCTACACCTTC.